This T cell receptor beta chain comes out of a study of CD8 T cells in ankylosing spondylitis. General study results and limits: Within ankylosing spondylitis blood, a TCR beta motif made up of roughly eight highly homologous variants appeared to be characteristic.

The CDR3 covers 13 residues. CDR1 DFQATT and CDR2 SNEGSKA come from the germline V gene (reference sequence). Trimming pared 1 base from V and 7 bases from J, leaving 12 bases between. In its sample, this clonotype was seen a few times. Its antigen remains unknown. In TCRdb, the 5' RACE reads were re-called with MiXCR into one record per CDR3 protein. Of about 450,000 distinct CDR3 sequences detected, 20% to 30% appear once; the ten largest clones hold roughly 0.9%. The TCR was taken from a male donor with ankylosing spondylitis. Source material: blood, either unsorted or a sorted T cell fraction (not recorded which). The chain carries TRBV20-1 and TRBJ2-3; D not resolved. The CDR3 spells CSARGASMYTQYF. The CDR3 bases are TGCAGTGCTAGAGGGGCATCAATGTATACGCAGTATTTT.